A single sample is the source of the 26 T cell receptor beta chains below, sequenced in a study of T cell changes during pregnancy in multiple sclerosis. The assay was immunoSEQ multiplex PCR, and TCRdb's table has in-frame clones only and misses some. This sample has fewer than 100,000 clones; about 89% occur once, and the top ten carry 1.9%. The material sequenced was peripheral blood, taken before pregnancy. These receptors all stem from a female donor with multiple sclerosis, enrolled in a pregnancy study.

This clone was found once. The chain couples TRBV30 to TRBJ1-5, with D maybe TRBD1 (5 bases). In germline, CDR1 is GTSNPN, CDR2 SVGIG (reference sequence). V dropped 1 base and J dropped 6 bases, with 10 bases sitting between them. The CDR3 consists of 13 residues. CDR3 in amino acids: CAWSAGFTQPQHF. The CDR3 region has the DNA TGTGCCTGGAGTGCAGGGTTCACTCAGCCCCAGCATTTT.

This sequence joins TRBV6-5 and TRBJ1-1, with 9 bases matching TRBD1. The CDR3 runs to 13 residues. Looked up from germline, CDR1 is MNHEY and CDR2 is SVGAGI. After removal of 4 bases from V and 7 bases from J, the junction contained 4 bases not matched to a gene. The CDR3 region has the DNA TGTGCCAGCAGTTCCCGGACAGGGGTTGAAGCTTTCTTT. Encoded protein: CASSSRTGVEAFF.

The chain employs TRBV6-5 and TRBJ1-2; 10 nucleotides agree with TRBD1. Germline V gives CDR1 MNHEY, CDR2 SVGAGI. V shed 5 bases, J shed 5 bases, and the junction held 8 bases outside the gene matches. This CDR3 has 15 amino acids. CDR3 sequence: CASSLRQGAEYGYTF. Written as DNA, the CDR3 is TGTGCCAGCAGTCTCCGACAGGGGGCTGAGTATGGCTACACCTTC.

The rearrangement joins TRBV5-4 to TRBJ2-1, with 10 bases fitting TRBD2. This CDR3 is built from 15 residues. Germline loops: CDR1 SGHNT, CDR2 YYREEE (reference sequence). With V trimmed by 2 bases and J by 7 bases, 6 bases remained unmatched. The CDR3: CASSFTSGELNEQFF. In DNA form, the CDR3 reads TGTGCCAGCAGCTTTACTAGCGGGGAGTTGAATGAGCAGTTCTTC.

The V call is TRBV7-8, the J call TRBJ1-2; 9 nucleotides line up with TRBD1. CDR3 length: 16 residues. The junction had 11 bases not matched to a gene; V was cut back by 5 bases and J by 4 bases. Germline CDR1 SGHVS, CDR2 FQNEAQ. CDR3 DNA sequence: TGTGCCAGCAGCCTCACTTCCGGGACAGGGTTCTATGGCTACACCTTC. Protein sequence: CASSLTSGTGFYGYTF.

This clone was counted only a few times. The chain's CDR3 is CASSAGLAESREQYF. The DNA of the CDR3 is TGTGCCAGCAGCGCGGGACTAGCGGAGAGTCGGGAGCAGTACTTC. The chain links TRBV9 to TRBJ2-7; 11 bases fit TRBD2. CDR1 SGDLS and CDR2 YYNGEE come from the germline V gene. The CDR3 runs 15 residues. Losses at the gene ends were 3 bases for V and 7 bases for J; bases not matched to a gene: 9.

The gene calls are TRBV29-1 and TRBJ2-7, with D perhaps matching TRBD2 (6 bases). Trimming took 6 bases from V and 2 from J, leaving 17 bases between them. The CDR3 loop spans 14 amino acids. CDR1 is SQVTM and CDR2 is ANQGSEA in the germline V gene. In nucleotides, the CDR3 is TGCAGCGTCTCATTCGGGGACTCCACCTACGAGCAGTACTTC. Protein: CSVSFGDSTYEQYF.

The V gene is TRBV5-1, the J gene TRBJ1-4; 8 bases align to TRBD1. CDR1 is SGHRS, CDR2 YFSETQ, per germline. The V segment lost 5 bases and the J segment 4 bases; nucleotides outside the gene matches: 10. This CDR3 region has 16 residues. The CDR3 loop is CASSLLVGQGNEKLFF. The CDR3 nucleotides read TGCGCCAGCAGTCTGTTGGTTGGACAGGGTAATGAAAAACTGTTTTTT.

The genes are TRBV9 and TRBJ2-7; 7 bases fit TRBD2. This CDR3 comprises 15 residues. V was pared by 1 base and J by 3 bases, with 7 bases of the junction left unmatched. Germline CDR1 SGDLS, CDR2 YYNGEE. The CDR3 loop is CASSVRPGGDYEQYF. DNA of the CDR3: TGTGCCAGCAGCGTACGACCGGGGGGAGACTACGAGCAGTACTTC.

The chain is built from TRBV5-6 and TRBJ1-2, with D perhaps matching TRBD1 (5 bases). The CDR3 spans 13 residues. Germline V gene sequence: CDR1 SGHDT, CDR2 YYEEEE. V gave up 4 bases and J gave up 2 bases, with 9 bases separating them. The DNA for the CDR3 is TGTGCCAGCAGCGCGGGACGGAACTATGGCTACACCTTC. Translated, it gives CASSAGRNYGYTF.

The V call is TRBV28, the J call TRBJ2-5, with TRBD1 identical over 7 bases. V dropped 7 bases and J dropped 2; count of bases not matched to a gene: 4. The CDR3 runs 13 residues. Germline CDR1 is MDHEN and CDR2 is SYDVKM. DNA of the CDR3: TGTGCCAGCAACCAGGGACAGCAAGAGACCCAGTACTTC. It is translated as CASNQGQQETQYF. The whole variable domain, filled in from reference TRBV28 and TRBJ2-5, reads DVKVTQSSRYLVKRTGEKVFLECVQDMDHENMFWYRQDPGLGLRLIYFSYDVKMKEKGDIPEGYSVSREKKERFSLILESASTNQTSMYLCASNQGQQETQYFGPGTRLLVL.

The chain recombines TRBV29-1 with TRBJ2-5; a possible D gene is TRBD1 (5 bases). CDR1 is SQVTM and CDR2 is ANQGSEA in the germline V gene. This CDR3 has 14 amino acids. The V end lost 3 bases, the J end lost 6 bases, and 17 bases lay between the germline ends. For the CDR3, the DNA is TGCAGCGTTGATTCCCCAGGGCTTTCCAAGACCCAGTACTTC. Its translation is CSVDSPGLSKTQYF.

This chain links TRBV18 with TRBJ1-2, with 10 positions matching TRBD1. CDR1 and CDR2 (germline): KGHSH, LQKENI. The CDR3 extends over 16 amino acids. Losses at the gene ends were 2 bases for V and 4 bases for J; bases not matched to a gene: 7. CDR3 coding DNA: TGTGCCAGCTCACCAACCGAGACAGGGGGCAGCTATGGCTACACCTTC. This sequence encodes CASSPTETGGSYGYTF. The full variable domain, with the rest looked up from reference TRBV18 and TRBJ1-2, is NAGVMQNPRHLVRRRGQEARLRCSPMKGHSHVYWYRQLPEEGLKFMVYLQKENIIDESGMPKERFSAEFPKEGPSILRIQQVVRGDSAAYFCASSPTETGGSYGYTFGSGTRLTVV.

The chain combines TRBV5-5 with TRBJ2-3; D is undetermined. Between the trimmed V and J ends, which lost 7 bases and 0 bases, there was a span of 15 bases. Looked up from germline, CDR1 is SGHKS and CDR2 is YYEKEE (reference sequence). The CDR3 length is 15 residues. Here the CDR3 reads CASGYFARSTDTQYF. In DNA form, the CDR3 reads TGTGCCAGCGGTTATTTCGCCCGGAGCACAGATACGCAGTATTTT.

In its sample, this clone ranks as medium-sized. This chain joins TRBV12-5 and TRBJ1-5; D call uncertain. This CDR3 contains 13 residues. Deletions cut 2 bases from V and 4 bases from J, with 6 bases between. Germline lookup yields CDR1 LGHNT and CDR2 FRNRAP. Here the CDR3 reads CASGLSYNQPQHF. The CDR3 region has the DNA TGTGCTAGTGGTTTGTCGTATAATCAGCCCCAGCATTTT. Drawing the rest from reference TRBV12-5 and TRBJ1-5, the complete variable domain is DARVTQTPRHKVTEMGQEVTMRCQPILGHNTVFWYRQTMMQGLELLAYFRNRAPLDDSGMPKDRFSAEMPDATLATLKIQPSEPRDSAVYFCASGLSYNQPQHFGDGTRLSIL.

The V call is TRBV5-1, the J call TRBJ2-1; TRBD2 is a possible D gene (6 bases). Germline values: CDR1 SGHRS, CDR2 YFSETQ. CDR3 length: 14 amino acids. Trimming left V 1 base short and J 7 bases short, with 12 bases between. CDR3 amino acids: CASSLSNAGNEQFF. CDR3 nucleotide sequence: TGCGCCAGCAGCTTGTCCAACGCGGGGAATGAGCAGTTCTTC.

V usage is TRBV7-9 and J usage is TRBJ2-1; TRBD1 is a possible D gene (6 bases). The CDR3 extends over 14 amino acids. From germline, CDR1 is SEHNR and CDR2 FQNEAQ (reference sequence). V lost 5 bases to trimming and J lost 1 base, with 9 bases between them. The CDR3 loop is CASSAGTSYNEQFF. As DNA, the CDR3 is TGTGCCAGCAGCGCCGGGACATCCTACAATGAGCAGTTCTTC.

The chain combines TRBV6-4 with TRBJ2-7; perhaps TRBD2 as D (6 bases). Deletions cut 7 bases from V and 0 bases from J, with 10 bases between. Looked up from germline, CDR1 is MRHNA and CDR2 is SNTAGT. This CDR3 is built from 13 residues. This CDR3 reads CASIYSGSYEQYF. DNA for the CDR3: TGTGCCAGCATCTATAGCGGCTCCTACGAGCAGTACTTC.

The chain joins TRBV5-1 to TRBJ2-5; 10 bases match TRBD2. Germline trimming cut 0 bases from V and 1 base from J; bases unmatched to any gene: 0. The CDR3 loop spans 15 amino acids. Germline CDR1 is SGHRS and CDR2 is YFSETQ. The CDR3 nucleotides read TGCGCCAGCAGCTTGGGACTAGCGGGCCAAGAGACCCAGTACTTC. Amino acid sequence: CASSLGLAGQETQYF.

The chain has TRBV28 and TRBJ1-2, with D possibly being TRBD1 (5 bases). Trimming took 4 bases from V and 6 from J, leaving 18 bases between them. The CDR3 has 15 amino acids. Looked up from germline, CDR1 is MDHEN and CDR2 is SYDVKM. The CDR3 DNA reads TGTGCCAGCAGTTCGGCCCCGTGGGGAGGGGATGGCTACACCTTC. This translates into CASSSAPWGGDGYTF.

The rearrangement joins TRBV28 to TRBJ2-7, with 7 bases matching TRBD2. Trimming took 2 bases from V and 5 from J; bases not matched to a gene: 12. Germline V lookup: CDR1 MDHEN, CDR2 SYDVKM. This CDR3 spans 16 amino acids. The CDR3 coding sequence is TGTGCCAGCAGTTTACGTGGATACCTTGGGAGGGACGAGCAGTACTTC. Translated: CASSLRGYLGRDEQYF.

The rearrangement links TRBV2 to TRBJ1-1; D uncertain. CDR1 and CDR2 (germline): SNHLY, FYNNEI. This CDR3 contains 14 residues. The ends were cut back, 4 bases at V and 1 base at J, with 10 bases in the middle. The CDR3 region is CASSVESGNTEAFF. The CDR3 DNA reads TGTGCCAGCAGTGTTGAGTCCGGGAACACTGAAGCTTTCTTT.

The CDR3 coding sequence is TGTGCCTGTTCCCTAAAGGGGGTTGCAGGGAGTTCCATATATTTT. It encodes CACSLKGVAGSSIYF. The chain carries TRBV30 and TRBJ1-3; D is perhaps TRBD1 (6 bases). The ends were cut back, 6 bases at V and 11 bases at J, with 26 bases in the middle. Germline assignment: CDR1 GTSNPN and CDR2 SVGIG (reference sequence). CDR3 length: 15 amino acids.

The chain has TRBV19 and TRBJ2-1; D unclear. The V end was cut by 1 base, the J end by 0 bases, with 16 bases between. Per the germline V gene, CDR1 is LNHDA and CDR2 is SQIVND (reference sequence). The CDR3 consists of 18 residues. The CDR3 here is CASSIGPWMAVSYNEQFF. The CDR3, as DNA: TGTGCCAGTAGTATAGGCCCATGGATGGCGGTCTCCTACAATGAGCAGTTCTTC.

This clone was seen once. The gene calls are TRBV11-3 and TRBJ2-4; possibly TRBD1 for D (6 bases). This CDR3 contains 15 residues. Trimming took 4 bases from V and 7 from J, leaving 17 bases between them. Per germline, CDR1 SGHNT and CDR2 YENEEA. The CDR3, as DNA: TGTGCCAGCAGCTCAGGCACAGGGAGACGCAACATTCAGTACTTC. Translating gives CASSSGTGRRNIQYF. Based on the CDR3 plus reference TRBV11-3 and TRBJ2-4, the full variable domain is EAGVVQSPRYKIIEKKQPVAFWCNPISGHNTLYWYLQNLGQGPELLIRYENEEAVDDSQLPKDRFSAERLKGVDSTLKIQPAELGDSAVYLCASSSGTGRRNIQYFGAGTRLSVL.

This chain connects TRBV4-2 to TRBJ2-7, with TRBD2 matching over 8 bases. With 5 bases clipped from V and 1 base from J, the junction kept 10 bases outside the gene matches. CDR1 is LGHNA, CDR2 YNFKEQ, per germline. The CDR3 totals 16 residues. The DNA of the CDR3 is TGTGCCAGCAGCTCCCTGTCGGGGGGGGTTTCCTACGAGCAGTACTTC. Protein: CASSSLSGGVSYEQYF.